The next 32 T cell receptor beta chains were all read from a single sample in a study of identifying expanded T cells in peripheral blood. Libraries were prepared by immunoSEQ multiplex PCR; TCRdb keeps only in-frame clonotypes and omits some of them. Of roughly 78,000 clones listed, roughly 90% were seen once; the top ten hold roughly 3.5%. Input material: blood. The receptors stem from a person aged 18 to 75 in good health.

The V and J genes are TRBV5-6 and TRBJ2-3; D unresolved. V lost 4 bases to trimming and J lost 0 bases, with 15 bases between them. The CDR3 is 16 residues long. Looked up from germline, CDR1 is SGHDT and CDR2 is YYEEEE. The CDR3 DNA reads as TGTGCCAGCAGCGGGGTTACGGGTGGTAGCACAGATACGCAGTATTTT. Encoded protein: CASSGVTGGSTDTQYF.

The chain recombines TRBV19 with TRBJ2-6; 7 nucleotides match TRBD2. The CDR3 is 19 residues long. In germline, CDR1 is LNHDA, CDR2 SQIVND (reference sequence). V was pared by 2 bases and J by 3 bases, with 13 bases of the junction left unmatched. In nucleotides, the CDR3 is TGTGCCAGTAGTATATCGGGTAGGACTAGTTCGCGTGGGGCCAACGTCCTGACTTTC. Translation gives CASSISGRTSSRGANVLTF. Supplemented by reference TRBV19 and TRBJ2-6, the full variable domain reads DGGITQSPKYLFRKEGQNVTLSCEQNLNHDAMYWYRQDPGQGLRLIYYSQIVNDFQKGDIAEGYSVSREKKESFPLTVTSAQKNPTAFYLCASSISGRTSSRGANVLTFGAGSRLTVL.

The V gene is TRBV7-2, the J gene TRBJ2-7; D gene uncertain. V gave up 2 bases and J gave up 3 bases, with 8 bases separating them. CDR3 length: 13 residues. CDR1 and CDR2 (germline): SGHTA, FQGNSA. The CDR3 sequence: CASSLSPGYEQYF. CDR3 DNA sequence: TGTGCCAGCAGCTTAAGTCCGGGCTACGAGCAGTACTTC.

The chain links TRBV15 to TRBJ2-7, with 7 bases that match TRBD2. The J segment lost 3 bases and the V segment lost 0 bases, leaving 8 bases of the junction unmatched. This CDR3 has 16 amino acids. CDR1 and CDR2 from the germline V gene are LNHNV and YYDKDF (reference sequence). CDR3 DNA: TGTGCCACCAGCAGAGATCGGACTAGTATAATCTACGAGCAGTACTTC. It specifies CATSRDRTSIIYEQYF.

The chain combines TRBV6-5 with TRBJ1-1; D gene unclear. Trimming left V 0 bases short and J 1 base short, with 9 bases between. Per the germline V gene, CDR1 is MNHEY and CDR2 is SVGAGI. The CDR3 runs to 15 residues. The CDR3 loop is CASSYSSYQNTEAFF. CDR3 coding DNA: TGTGCCAGCAGTTACTCATCTTATCAGAACACTGAAGCTTTCTTT.

The J gene is TRBJ1-2, the V gene TRBV4-1, with D possibly being TRBD1 (6 bases). V lost 4 bases to trimming and J lost 4 bases, with 16 bases between them. In germline, CDR1 is MGHRA, CDR2 YSYEKL. The CDR3 covers 15 residues. The CDR3 region has the DNA TGCGCCAGCAGCCCGGGGGCCGGGGTGGGCTATGGCTACACCTTC. Protein sequence: CASSPGAGVGYGYTF.

This chain joins TRBV6-1 and TRBJ1-1; 11 nucleotides match TRBD1. CDR1 and CDR2 (germline): MNHNS, SASEGT. The V gene end was trimmed by 1 base and the J gene end by 4 bases; junction bases not matched to a gene: 2. The CDR3 loop spans 15 amino acids. CDR3 nucleotides: TGTGCCAGCAGTGAAGATGGGACAGGGGGCACTGAAGCTTTCTTT. Its protein product is CASSEDGTGGTEAFF.

The gene calls are TRBV5-1 and TRBJ2-3; the match to TRBD2 covers 8 bases. The CDR3 extends over 14 amino acids. V lost 4 bases, J lost 8 bases, and 9 bases stayed unmatched. Per the germline V gene, CDR1 is SGHRS and CDR2 is YFSETQ. In nucleotides, the CDR3 is TGCGCCAGCAGCGAGGTTACGAGCGGGGGTACGCAGTATTTT. This codes for CASSEVTSGGTQYF.

This clone was observed a single time. The rearrangement joins TRBV20-1 to TRBJ1-1, with a possible D match to TRBD1 (6 bases). Per the germline V gene, CDR1 is DFQATT and CDR2 is SNEGSKA (reference sequence). The CDR3 consists of 11 residues. V lost 8 bases, J lost 7 bases, and 14 bases lay in between. Written as DNA, the CDR3 is TGCAGTTCCAGTGGACAGCTTGAAGCTTTCTTT. Translation: CSSSGQLEAFF.

The V call is TRBV10-3, the J call TRBJ2-5, with TRBD2 as a possible D gene (5 bases). V was trimmed by 0 bases and J by 1 base, leaving 9 bases between them. Germline lookup yields CDR1 ENHRY and CDR2 SYGVKD. The CDR3 has 15 amino acids. The CDR3 nucleotides read TGTGCCATCAGTGAGTCCGCGGGTACCCAAGAGACCCAGTACTTC. It specifies CAISESAGTQETQYF.

The chain carries TRBV29-1 and TRBJ2-5, with 7 bases fitting TRBD2. V lost 6 bases, J lost 1 base, and 8 bases stayed unmatched. The germline V gene encodes CDR1 SQVTM and CDR2 ANQGSEA. This CDR3 has 14 residues. The CDR3 loop reads CSVSSGTFQETQYF. CDR3 bases: TGCAGCGTATCCAGCGGGACTTTCCAAGAGACCCAGTACTTC.

The rearrangement links TRBV4-3 to TRBJ2-5; 7 bases match TRBD2. This CDR3 has 15 residues. The J segment lost 7 bases and the V segment lost 0 bases, leaving 8 bases of the junction unmatched. Germline assignment: CDR1 LGHNA and CDR2 YSLEER. CDR3 protein: CASSQDASGRGTQYF. Written as DNA, the CDR3 is TGCGCCAGCAGCCAAGATGCTAGCGGAAGAGGGACCCAGTACTTC.

The J gene is TRBJ2-4, the V gene TRBV5-1; D possibly corresponds to TRBD2 (6 bases). This CDR3 region has 20 residues. Trimming took off 7 bases at V and 10 bases at J, with 39 bases between the two ends. CDR1 and CDR2 from the germline V gene are SGHRS and YFSETQ. CDR3 bases: TGCGCCAGCGTCCCCCTGTGGCTAGCGAAACACATAGCGGAAAAAAGTATTCAGTACTTC. Encoded protein: CASVPLWLAKHIAEKSIQYF. The full variable domain, in which reference TRBV5-1 and TRBJ2-4 provide the parts outside the CDR3, is KAGVTQTPRYLIKTRGQQVTLSCSPISGHRSVSWYQQTPGQGLQFLFEYFSETQRNKGNFPGRFSGRQFSNSRSEMNVSTLELGDSALYLCASVPLWLAKHIAEKSIQYFGAGTRLSVL.

The chain is built from TRBV4-3 and TRBJ1-1; no reliable D call. V gave up 1 base and J gave up 2 bases, with 14 bases separating them. CDR3 length: 16 residues. CDR1 is LGHNA and CDR2 is YSLEER in the germline V gene. The CDR3 sequence: CASSQGAPLINTEAFF. The CDR3 DNA sequence: TGCGCCAGCAGCCAAGGGGCTCCCCTGATTAACACTGAAGCTTTCTTT.

The chain links TRBV5-4 to TRBJ2-1; the D gene is possibly TRBD2 (6 bases). Germline CDR1 SGHNT, CDR2 YYREEE (reference sequence). V lost 4 bases, J lost 2 bases, and 10 bases lay in between. The CDR3 consists of 14 residues. The CDR3 region has the DNA TGTGCCAGCAGCCCTAGACTAGCCTACAATGAGCAGTTCTTC. This codes for CASSPRLAYNEQFF. Full variable domain (missing parts from reference TRBV5-4 and TRBJ2-1): ETGVTQSPTHLIKTRGQQVTLRCSSQSGHNTVSWYQQALGQGPQFIFQYYREEENGRGNFPPRFSGLQFPNYSSELNVNALELDDSALYLCASSPRLAYNEQFFGPGTRLTVL.

The chain joins TRBV2 to TRBJ2-5; either TRBD1 or TRBD2 may supply D (6 bases each). Germline CDR1 reads SNHLY; CDR2 reads FYNNEI. Trimming took 9 bases from V and 7 from J, leaving 15 bases between them. This CDR3 spans 12 amino acids. CDR3 loop: CARGGSGGTQYF. CDR3 in DNA: TGTGCCAGAGGGGGATCCGGGGGGACCCAGTACTTC. The full variable domain, its missing parts supplied by reference TRBV2 and TRBJ2-5, is EPEVTQTPSHQVTQMGQEVILRCVPISNHLYFYWYRQILGQKVEFLVSFYNNEISEKSEIFDDQFSVERPDGSNFTLKIRSTKLEDSAMYFCARGGSGGTQYFGPGTRLLVL.

This clone was counted a single time. The V call is TRBV5-6, the J call TRBJ1-2; D is unresolved. This CDR3 is 11 amino acids long. Germline V gene lookup returns CDR1 SGHDT and CDR2 YYEEEE. V was trimmed by 2 bases and J by 6 bases, leaving 5 bases between them. In DNA form, the CDR3 reads TGTGCCAGCAGCTTCCTGAATGGCTACACCTTC. Its translation is CASSFLNGYTF.

The CDR3 bases are TGTGCCAGCAGCTTAGCGCATCCAGCGAGGTCAGATACGCAGTATTTT. This translates into CASSLAHPARSDTQYF. The rearrangement uses TRBV7-2 and TRBJ2-3, with no clear D. The V and J ends lost 0 bases and 4 bases respectively, with 14 bases between them. Per germline, CDR1 SGHTA and CDR2 FQGNSA. CDR3 length equals 16 residues.

The chain couples TRBV2 to TRBJ1-5; no reliable D call. Germline loops: CDR1 SNHLY, CDR2 FYNNEI. The CDR3 length is 15 residues. V was cut by 8 bases and J by 2 bases, with 16 bases left in between. The CDR3: CASAEGFRGNQPQHF. The CDR3 DNA reads TGTGCCAGCGCTGAGGGTTTTAGAGGCAATCAGCCCCAGCATTTT.

V usage is TRBV6-1 and J usage is TRBJ1-5; D gene unclear. Trimming stripped 5 bases from V and 3 bases from J, with 11 bases between. There are 14 residues in the CDR3. The germline gives CDR1 MNHNS, CDR2 SASEGT. This chain's CDR3 is CASSSAGFNQPQHF. In DNA form, the CDR3 reads TGTGCCAGCAGTTCGGCAGGCTTCAATCAGCCCCAGCATTTT.

This sequence joins TRBV5-6 and TRBJ1-2; 8 bases match TRBD1. The length of the CDR3 is 13 residues. After removal of 0 bases from V and 13 bases from J, the junction contained 8 bases not matched to a gene. Per germline, CDR1 SGHDT and CDR2 YYEEEE. DNA for the CDR3: TGTGCCAGCAGCTTGGCCTTGACAGGGGTTCGCACCTTC. Protein product: CASSLALTGVRTF.

CDR3 sequence reads: CSVEGPLTDTQYF. The CDR3, as DNA: TGCAGCGTTGAAGGACCGCTCACAGATACGCAGTATTTT. This chain joins TRBV29-1 and TRBJ2-3; D unclear. CDR3 length: 13 amino acids. V lost 1 base to trimming and J lost 2 bases, with 7 bases between them. Germline V gene lookup returns CDR1 SQVTM and CDR2 ANQGSEA.

In this sample, this clone turned up once. V usage is TRBV6-1 and J usage is TRBJ1-5; 9 bases align to TRBD1. The CDR3 length is 18 residues. Germline assignment: CDR1 MNHNS and CDR2 SASEGT. The ends lost 0 bases at V and 11 bases at J; junction bases unmatched: 17. CDR3 DNA: TGTGCCAGCAGTGAAGCGCTTATTATACTGGGACAGGGTTTGTCCCAGCATTTT. Its translation is CASSEALIILGQGLSQHF.

The chain carries TRBV27 and TRBJ1-3; D uncertain. CDR1 and CDR2 from the germline V gene are MNHEY and SMNVEV (reference sequence). Trimming cost V 0 bases and J 1 base, with 7 bases left between them. The CDR3 contains 15 residues. The CDR3 DNA follows: TGTGCCAGCAGTTTATCGTGGCAGTCTGGAAACACCATATATTTT. This sequence encodes CASSLSWQSGNTIYF.

This rearrangement joins TRBV28 to TRBJ2-7; 10 bases line up with TRBD2. The CDR3 runs to 17 residues. Germline V gene lookup returns CDR1 MDHEN and CDR2 SYDVKM. V was pared by 6 bases and J by 2 bases, with 13 bases of the junction left unmatched. CDR3 bases: TGTGCCAGCAGCTATTCATTAGCGGGAGGCCGAACCTACGAGCAGTACTTC. Translation gives CASSYSLAGGRTYEQYF.

The chain is built from TRBV5-1 and TRBJ2-7; tentatively, D is TRBD2 (6 bases). Germline CDR1 SGHRS, CDR2 YFSETQ. The CDR3 runs to 13 residues. V lost 4 bases to trimming and J lost 4 bases, with 12 bases between them. CDR3: CASSLRGGYEQYF. DNA of the CDR3: TGCGCCAGCAGCCTTCGGGGAGGATACGAGCAGTACTTC.

The rearrangement joins TRBV6-5 to TRBJ2-1; either TRBD1 or TRBD2 may supply D (5 bases each). Germline values: CDR1 MNHEY, CDR2 SVGAGI. V was clipped by 4 bases and J by 4 bases, with 11 bases between them. The CDR3 totals 14 residues. CDR3: CASSLGPEYNEQFF. In nucleotides, the CDR3 is TGTGCCAGCAGTTTGGGACCGGAGTACAATGAGCAGTTCTTC.

This chain links TRBV2 with TRBJ1-1; D is ambiguous. The length of the CDR3 is 13 residues. From germline, CDR1 is SNHLY and CDR2 FYNNEI. Trimming left V 6 bases short and J 7 bases short, with 15 bases between. The CDR3 loop is CASSRERRDEAFF. CDR3 sequence (DNA): TGTGCCAGCAGCCGGGAGCGAAGGGATGAAGCTTTCTTT.

This clone was seen just once. J is TRBJ2-5 and V is TRBV7-2, with 11 bases matching TRBD2. The CDR3 contains 16 residues. V shed 3 bases and J 1 base; nucleotides not matched to a gene: 4. Germline CDR1 is SGHTA and CDR2 is FQGNSA. This CDR3 reads CASSFLAGGIQETQYF. CDR3 bases: TGTGCCAGCAGCTTTCTAGCGGGGGGTATCCAAGAGACCCAGTACTTC. The whole variable domain, filled in from reference TRBV7-2 and TRBJ2-5, reads GAGVSQSPSNKVTEKGKDVELRCDPISGHTALYWYRQSLGQGLEFLIYFQGNSAPDKSGLPSDRFSAERTGGSVSTLTIQRTQQEDSAVYLCASSFLAGGIQETQYFGPGTRLLVL.

The chain has TRBV19 and TRBJ2-7; D unresolved. The CDR3 is 12 amino acids. From germline, CDR1 is LNHDA and CDR2 SQIVND (reference sequence). Trimming removed 5 bases from V and 3 bases from J, with 8 bases in between. The CDR3 region is CASSFVGYEQYF. The CDR3 DNA is TGTGCCAGTAGTTTTGTTGGCTACGAGCAGTACTTC.

The V gene is TRBV15, the J gene TRBJ1-1; D might be TRBD1 (5 bases). This CDR3 is 15 amino acids long. Germline CDR1 reads LNHNV; CDR2 reads YYDKDF (reference sequence). V lost 0 bases, J lost 10 bases, and 18 bases lay in between. The DNA of the CDR3 is TGTGCCACCAGCAGAGATCCTTTCAGGGATCAGGGAGCTTTCTTT. Translated: CATSRDPFRDQGAFF.

The genes are TRBV7-9 and TRBJ1-2; possible D gene TRBD1, 5 bases. The CDR3 is 11 amino acids. Germline V gene lookup returns CDR1 SEHNR and CDR2 FQNEAQ (reference sequence). V lost 1 base, J lost 11 bases, and 8 bases lay in between. The DNA of the CDR3 is TGTGCCAGCAGCTTAGAGGGGCGTTACACCTTC. This codes for CASSLEGRYTF.